Listed here are 8 T cell receptor beta chains from one sample, sequenced in a study of metastatic and nonmetastatic thyroid tumors. Every patient underwent thyroid surgery untreated. TCRdb reanalyzed the PCR reads with MiXCR. This sample has around 50,000 clones, with 25% to 35% found just once. What was sequenced was blood. The receptors shown here come from a female donor with papillary thyroid cancer or a benign thyroid nodule (not recorded which). Some clones in this sample may be carry-over from other donors' samples.

The sample holds one count of this clone. The chain uses TRBV11-2 and TRBJ2-1; the match to TRBD2 covers 11 bases. CDR1 and CDR2 (germline): SGHAT, FQNNGV. This CDR3 region has 17 residues. J lost 5 bases, V lost 1 base, and 7 bases had no gene match. CDR3 DNA sequence: TGTGCCAGCAGCTTAGGGTGGCTAGCGGGAGGAAACAATGAGCAGTTCTTC. This codes for CASSLGWLAGGNNEQFF.

The chain has TRBV6-1 and TRBJ2-1; 7 bases fit TRBD1. J lost 7 bases, V lost 11 bases, and 14 bases had no gene match. In germline, CDR1 is MNHNS, CDR2 SASEGT. The CDR3 is made up of 14 amino acids. DNA for the CDR3: TGTGCCGCCACAGGGGTCCCCGGCTGGAATGAGCAGTTCTTC. Amino acids: CAATGVPGWNEQFF.

This clone was observed once. This chain links TRBV9 with TRBJ1-2; D is unresolved. Germline CDR1 and CDR2: SGDLS and YYNGEE. CDR3 length equals 13 residues. Trimming took 0 bases from V and 5 from J, leaving 8 bases between them. The CDR3 region is CASSVGSDYGYTF. CDR3 bases: TGTGCCAGCAGCGTAGGGTCAGATTATGGCTACACCTTC.

This clone was seen many times. This may be a read error, as it is one base from a much larger clone. Different DNA sequences within this sample yield the same CDR3. This chain connects TRBV29-1 to TRBJ2-7; no clear D gene. This CDR3 has 14 amino acids. V lost 4 bases and J 4 bases, leaving 17 bases between the germline ends. The germline V gene has CDR1 SQVTM and CDR2 ANQGSEA. CDR3 sequence: CSVGRGLGLYEQYF. CDR3 in DNA: TGCAGCGTTGGGCGCGGTTTGGGTCTATACGAGCAGTACTTC.

CDR3 sequence (DNA): TGTGCCAGCAGTCCCGCCGCAGGCAACTATGGCTACACCTTC. The encoded protein is CASSPAAGNYGYTF. This chain connects TRBV7-8 to TRBJ1-2, with no clear D. V dropped 6 bases and J dropped 2 bases, with 13 bases sitting between them. CDR1 and CDR2 (germline): SGHVS, FQNEAQ. The CDR3 length is 14 residues.

This chain uses TRBV14 with TRBJ1-2, with TRBD1 matching 8 bases. This CDR3 contains 15 residues. CDR1 and CDR2 from the germline V gene are SGHDN and FVKESK. V lost 0 bases and J lost 3; bases outside the gene matches: 3. The CDR3, as DNA: TGTGCCAGCAGCCAAGATGCGGACAGGGACTATGGCTACACCTTC. Amino acid sequence: CASSQDADRDYGYTF.

The chain is built from TRBV24-1 and TRBJ2-1, with TRBD2 matching 13 bases. The CDR3 is made up of 18 amino acids. After removal of 3 bases from V and 7 bases from J, the junction contained 11 bases not matched to a gene. Germline V gene sequence: CDR1 KGHDR, CDR2 SFDVKD. The CDR3 coding sequence is TGTGCCACCAGTGATGTTGGGACTAGCGGGAATCAGCGAAATGAGCAGTTCTTC. This encodes CATSDVGTSGNQRNEQFF.

The V call is TRBV30, the J call TRBJ2-7; 10 bases line up with TRBD1. Germline V gives CDR1 GTSNPN, CDR2 SVGIG (reference sequence). CDR3 length: 12 amino acids. Trimming cost V 7 bases and J 5 bases; bases outside gene matches: 5. The CDR3 region is CALGTGAHEQYF. CDR3 bases: TGTGCCTTGGGGACAGGGGCCCACGAGCAGTACTTC.